These T cell receptor beta chains were read from a single sample in a study of blood T cells in healthy people across ages. Each CDR3 protein is one row after TCRdb ran MiXCR on the 5' RACE reads. Of hundreds of thousands of distinct CDR3 sequences listed, around 41% are singletons. Sequencing input: blood. All receptors come from a man older than 75 in good health. Each CDR3 is given with its conserved first and last residue. The D gene is left open where the match is weak. For some rows the clone size is stated as once, few or many, or as a class when expanded; others skip it.

v_gene: TRBV18; d_gene: NA; abundance: NA; j_gene: TRBJ2-3; CDR3nt: TGTGCCAGCTCAGCAGGACAGTTCCCAGATACGCAGTATTTT; CDR3aa: CASSAGQFPDTQYF
v_gene: TRBV21-1; d_gene: NA; abundance: NA; j_gene: TRBJ2-5; CDR3nt: TGTGCCAGCAGCAAAGAGGGACGGCAAGAGACCCAGTACTTC; CDR3aa: CASSKEGRQETQYF
v_gene: TRBV20-1; d_gene: TRBD2; abundance: few; j_gene: TRBJ2-5; CDR3nt: TGCAGTGCTTGGACTAGCGGGGGGGCGGGAGAGCAGTACTTC; CDR3aa: CSAWTSGGAGEQYF
v_gene: TRBV29-1; d_gene: TRBD1; abundance: NA; j_gene: TRBJ1-6; CDR3nt: TGCAGCGCTGCTTTGGGACAGGGGGCGTCACCCCTCCACTTT; CDR3aa: CSAALGQGASPLHF
v_gene: TRBV29-1; d_gene: TRBD1; abundance: NA; j_gene: TRBJ1-2; CDR3nt: TGCAGCGTTGAAGGGAACAGGGGTAAAGGCTACACCTTC; CDR3aa: CSVEGNRGKGYTF
v_gene: TRBV18; d_gene: NA; abundance: NA; j_gene: TRBJ1-3; CDR3nt: TGTGCCAGCTCACCCAGGGCGGCAGACACCATATATTTT; CDR3aa: CASSPRAADTIYF
v_gene: TRBV21-1; d_gene: NA; abundance: NA; j_gene: TRBJ1-2; CDR3nt: TGTGCCAGCAGCAATTGGGGGACAGGGGGCGAGTTTTATGGCTACACCTTC; CDR3aa: CASSNWGTGGEFYGYTF
v_gene: TRBV20-1; d_gene: TRBD2; abundance: NA; j_gene: TRBJ2-1; CDR3nt: TGCAGTGCCCGTCGGGGGGATGAGCAGTTCTTC; CDR3aa: CSARRGDEQFF
v_gene: TRBV28; d_gene: TRBD1; abundance: NA; j_gene: TRBJ2-5; CDR3nt: TGTGCCAGCAGTTCGACCAAGGGGGCGCTGGGGACCCAGTACTTC; CDR3aa: CASSSTKGALGTQYF
v_gene: TRBV4-2; d_gene: NA; abundance: NA; j_gene: TRBJ1-5; CDR3nt: TGTGCCAGCAGCCAAGCCCGTCGGAGCAATCAGCCCCAGCATTTT; CDR3aa: CASSQARRSNQPQHF
v_gene: TRBV20-1; d_gene: NA; abundance: NA; j_gene: TRBJ2-2; CDR3nt: TGCAGTGCACTGCGGAGCACCGGGGAGCTGTTTTTT; CDR3aa: CSALRSTGELFF
v_gene: TRBV12-3/TRBV12-4; d_gene: TRBD1; abundance: NA; j_gene: TRBJ2-7; CDR3nt: TGTGCCAGCACCCCCACAGGGGGCGAAGACTACGAGCAGTACTTC; CDR3aa: CASTPTGGEDYEQYF
v_gene: TRBV28; d_gene: NA; abundance: NA; j_gene: TRBJ2-1; CDR3nt: TGTGCCAGCGTACCTTCGGCGGGCCAGCAGTTCTTC; CDR3aa: CASVPSAGQQFF
v_gene: TRBV7-2; d_gene: TRBD1; abundance: NA; j_gene: TRBJ1-2; CDR3nt: TGTGCCAGCAGCGCGTACCGGGACAGGTCTCGGGGCTACACCTTC; CDR3aa: CASSAYRDRSRGYTF
v_gene: TRBV24-1; d_gene: TRBD2; abundance: NA; j_gene: TRBJ2-3; CDR3nt: TGTGCCACCAGTGAGGGGACTAGCGGGGGGGCCGGTGATACGCAGTATTTT; CDR3aa: CATSEGTSGGAGDTQYF
v_gene: TRBV20-1; d_gene: NA; abundance: NA; j_gene: TRBJ2-7; CDR3nt: TGCAGTGCTAGAGATAAGGGGATCTACGAGCAGTACTTC; CDR3aa: CSARDKGIYEQYF
v_gene: TRBV5-1; d_gene: NA; abundance: NA; j_gene: TRBJ2-7; CDR3nt: TGCGCCAGCAGCTCGGCAGCGGGCTACGAGCAGTACTTC; CDR3aa: CASSSAAGYEQYF
v_gene: TRBV6-2/TRBV6-3; d_gene: TRBD1; abundance: NA; j_gene: TRBJ2-2; CDR3nt: TGTGCCAGCAGTTACGATTGGACAGGGGCCACCGGGGAGCTGTTTTTT; CDR3aa: CASSYDWTGATGELFF
v_gene: TRBV7-2; d_gene: NA; abundance: NA; j_gene: TRBJ1-5; CDR3nt: TGTGCCAGCAGCCGAGTTCAGGGGAATCGGCCCCAGCATTTT; CDR3aa: CASSRVQGNRPQHF
v_gene: TRBV7-3; d_gene: NA; abundance: once; j_gene: TRBJ2-2; CDR3nt: TGTGCCAGCAGCTTAGCACTAGTTACCGGGGAGCTGTTTTTT; CDR3aa: CASSLALVTGELFF
v_gene: TRBV18; d_gene: NA; abundance: NA; j_gene: TRBJ2-4; CDR3nt: TGTGCCAGCTCACCACCCCTCACTGGCATTCAGTACTTC; CDR3aa: CASSPPLTGIQYF
v_gene: TRBV12-3/TRBV12-4; d_gene: NA; abundance: few; j_gene: TRBJ2-7; CDR3nt: TGTGCCAGCCGAATCTCCAGCGGTTACGAGCAGTACTTC; CDR3aa: CASRISSGYEQYF
v_gene: TRBV6-4; d_gene: TRBD1; abundance: few; j_gene: TRBJ1-2; CDR3nt: TGTGCCAGCAGTGACTCGGAGGGGGCGAATGGCTACACCTTC; CDR3aa: CASSDSEGANGYTF
v_gene: TRBV6-6; d_gene: TRBD1; abundance: NA; j_gene: TRBJ2-2; CDR3nt: TGTGCCAGCAGCACCGGGACAGAATACACCGGGGAGCTGTTTTTT; CDR3aa: CASSTGTEYTGELFF
v_gene: TRBV20-1; d_gene: NA; abundance: few; j_gene: TRBJ1-1; CDR3nt: TGCAGTGCTAGCCTTATAGGGGATCCCACTGAAGCTTTCTTT; CDR3aa: CSASLIGDPTEAFF
v_gene: TRBV4-3; d_gene: NA; abundance: few; j_gene: TRBJ2-5; CDR3nt: TGCGCCAGCAGCCAAGAGGGCCGGGGACATCCTGGAGAGACCCAGTACTTC; CDR3aa: CASSQEGRGHPGETQYF
v_gene: TRBV7-2; d_gene: NA; abundance: few; j_gene: TRBJ2-3; CDR3nt: TGTGCCAGCAGCCACGTCGGAGATGGTGGGGCCACAGATACGCAGTATTTT; CDR3aa: CASSHVGDGGATDTQYF
v_gene: TRBV7-2; d_gene: NA; abundance: NA; j_gene: TRBJ2-7; CDR3nt: TGTGCCAGCAGCTTAGGATTCTGGGGAGGCAGGGGCTCCGAGCAGTACTTC; CDR3aa: CASSLGFWGGRGSEQYF
v_gene: TRBV6-5; d_gene: TRBD1; abundance: NA; j_gene: TRBJ1-1; CDR3nt: TGTGCCAGCAGTTACAGGGGGCCCTCCACTGAAGCTTTCTTT; CDR3aa: CASSYRGPSTEAFF
v_gene: TRBV28; d_gene: NA; abundance: NA; j_gene: TRBJ2-7; CDR3nt: TGTGCCAGCAGGCCTAACTTTAGCGGTCCCTACGAGCAGTACTTC; CDR3aa: CASRPNFSGPYEQYF
v_gene: TRBV29-1; d_gene: TRBD2; abundance: many; j_gene: TRBJ2-1; CDR3nt: TGCAGCGTTGACCCTCTAGCGGGAGGGAACAATGAGCAGTTCTTC; CDR3aa: CSVDPLAGGNNEQFF
v_gene: TRBV7-2; d_gene: NA; abundance: NA; j_gene: TRBJ2-7; CDR3nt: TGTGCCAGCAGCTTAGTCTTGACAGGAGCGGACGAGCAGTACTTC; CDR3aa: CASSLVLTGADEQYF
v_gene: TRBV9; d_gene: TRBD2; abundance: few; j_gene: TRBJ2-5; CDR3nt: TGTGCCAGCAGCTTGGGGACTAGCGGGATTGAGACCCAGTACTTC; CDR3aa: CASSLGTSGIETQYF
v_gene: TRBV9; d_gene: NA; abundance: NA; j_gene: TRBJ2-4; CDR3nt: TGTGCCAGCAGCGTAGTTCGTCGGGCGGGGATTGCCAAAAACATTCAGTACTTC; CDR3aa: CASSVVRRAGIAKNIQYF
v_gene: TRBV20-1; d_gene: NA; abundance: NA; j_gene: TRBJ1-5; CDR3nt: TGCAGTGCCTCCCCCCCGTATCAGCCCCAGCATTTT; CDR3aa: CSASPPYQPQHF
v_gene: TRBV5-1; d_gene: TRBD1; abundance: few; j_gene: TRBJ2-7; CDR3nt: TGCGCCAGCAGGCCCGGACAGGGATTCTACGAGCAGTACTTC; CDR3aa: CASRPGQGFYEQYF
v_gene: TRBV11-2; d_gene: TRBD1; abundance: many; j_gene: TRBJ2-1; CDR3nt: TGTGCCAGCAGCTCACAGGGGATTGTGTGGGATGAGCAGTTCTTC; CDR3aa: CASSSQGIVWDEQFF
v_gene: TRBV20-1; d_gene: NA; abundance: NA; j_gene: TRBJ2-1; CDR3nt: TGCAGTGCTAGAGACGGAAGCAGGAGCTCCTACAATGAGCAGTTCTTC; CDR3aa: CSARDGSRSSYNEQFF
v_gene: TRBV4-1; d_gene: NA; abundance: NA; j_gene: TRBJ2-5; CDR3nt: TGCGCCAGCAGCCCTCAGATGGAGGGGGCCCAGTACTTC; CDR3aa: CASSPQMEGAQYF
v_gene: TRBV3-1; d_gene: NA; abundance: few; j_gene: TRBJ2-4; CDR3nt: TGTGCCAGCAGCCAAGATGTAGGCTTTCAGTACTTC; CDR3aa: CASSQDVGFQYF
v_gene: TRBV18; d_gene: NA; abundance: NA; j_gene: TRBJ1-5; CDR3nt: TGTGCCAGCTCAACGGAGGAGGACCAGCCCCAGCATTTT; CDR3aa: CASSTEEDQPQHF
v_gene: TRBV12-3/TRBV12-4; d_gene: TRBD1; abundance: NA; j_gene: TRBJ2-7; CDR3nt: TGTGCCAGCATGCCCTCCGGGACAGGGGGCAATGAGCAGTACTTC; CDR3aa: CASMPSGTGGNEQYF
v_gene: TRBV5-1; d_gene: NA; abundance: NA; j_gene: TRBJ1-6; CDR3nt: TGCGCCAGCAGCTTGTTGGGGGATTCACCCCTCCACTTT; CDR3aa: CASSLLGDSPLHF
v_gene: TRBV6-2/TRBV6-3; d_gene: NA; abundance: few; j_gene: TRBJ2-7; CDR3nt: TGTGCCAGCAGTTACGGGACCCTCTACGAGCAGTACTTC; CDR3aa: CASSYGTLYEQYF
v_gene: TRBV9; d_gene: TRBD1; abundance: NA; j_gene: TRBJ2-5; CDR3nt: TGTGCCAGCAGCCAACGGGACAGCGACAGAGAGACCCAGTACTTC; CDR3aa: CASSQRDSDRETQYF
v_gene: TRBV12-3/TRBV12-4; d_gene: NA; abundance: NA; j_gene: TRBJ1-3; CDR3nt: TGTGCCAGCGACCTCGACACGGCTGGAAACACCATATATTTT; CDR3aa: CASDLDTAGNTIYF
v_gene: TRBV6-5; d_gene: NA; abundance: many; j_gene: TRBJ1-2; CDR3nt: TGTGCCAGCAGCCTGGGACCGTTCTATGGCTACACCTTC; CDR3aa: CASSLGPFYGYTF
v_gene: TRBV7-6; d_gene: TRBD1; abundance: NA; j_gene: TRBJ1-6; CDR3nt: TGTGCCAGCAGCTTAGGGGACAGATTAAATTCACCCCTCCACTTT; CDR3aa: CASSLGDRLNSPLHF
v_gene: TRBV28; d_gene: NA; abundance: NA; j_gene: TRBJ2-7; CDR3nt: TGTGCCAGCCAAGGGGGGGGTGGGAGCTCCTACAATGAGCAGTACTTC; CDR3aa: CASQGGGGSSYNEQYF